These 27 T cell receptor beta chains share one sample of origin, sequenced in a study of early T cells in non-severe SARS-CoV-2 infection (dated by TCRdb to about 2021). The library relied on 5' RACE. Sequencing took place on a NextSeq 500. TCRdb handled the public reads itself, with Q25 trimming in fastp and clone calling in MiXCR, and kept productive beta chains. One record per CDR3 amino acid sequence lists the most common genes and DNA. For this sample there are 55,000 to 70,000 distinct CDR3 sequences; approximately 9.3% appear just once. The ten biggest clones cover roughly 8% of the sample. The sequencing sample was made of whole blood. These receptors were obtained from an adult who was a healthcare worker with PCR-confirmed SARS-CoV-2 infection or an uninfected control (not recorded which).

A few counts support this clonotype. The chain uses TRBV7-2 and TRBJ2-7; the D gene is possibly TRBD2 (6 bases). With 2 bases removed from V and 0 bases from J, the gap between germline ends came to 14 bases. The CDR3 loop spans 16 amino acids. The germline gives CDR1 SGHTA, CDR2 FQGNSA. Written as DNA, the CDR3 is TGTGCCAGCAGCTTAACTTATAGCGGAGACTCCTACGAGCAGTACTTC. Translating it yields CASSLTYSGDSYEQYF.

Ten or more counts support this clonotype. The rearrangement uses TRBV2 and TRBJ2-5, with 9 bases lining up with TRBD2. Germline V gene sequence: CDR1 SNHLY, CDR2 FYNNEI. This CDR3 region has 15 residues. J lost 4 bases, V lost 6 bases, and 9 bases had no gene match. The CDR3 DNA is TGTGCCAGCAGGACGGGGCTAGCGGGACGAGAGACCCAGTACTTC. As protein: CASRTGLAGRETQYF.

The chain links TRBV19 to TRBJ2-3, with D uncertain. The germline CDR1 and CDR2 sequences are LNHDA and SQIVND (reference sequence). The CDR3 runs 12 residues. Trimming took 4 bases from V and 7 from J, leaving 9 bases between them. The CDR3 DNA follows: TGTGCCAGTAGTACGGACGCCTATACGCAGTATTTT. It yields the protein CASSTDAYTQYF. Full variable domain (outside the CDR3, taken from reference TRBV19 and TRBJ2-3): DGGITQSPKYLFRKEGQNVTLSCEQNLNHDAMYWYRQDPGQGLRLIYYSQIVNDFQKGDIAEGYSVSREKKESFPLTVTSAQKNPTAFYLCASSTDAYTQYFGPGTRLTVL.

The chain links TRBV12-3 or TRBV12-4 to TRBJ2-1, with 8 bases fitting TRBD2. Losses at the gene ends were 7 bases for V and 9 bases for J; bases not matched to a gene: 17. This CDR3 is built from 16 residues. CDR3 amino acids: CASKGSGTSFPLEQFF. The CDR3 bases are TGTGCCAGCAAAGGTTCAGGGACTAGTTTTCCCCTTGAGCAGTTCTTC.

This clonotype was counted at least ten times. The rearrangement uses TRBV30 and TRBJ2-1; D gene unclear. This CDR3 comprises 12 residues. The germline V and J ends were trimmed by 3 bases and 7 bases, with 10 bases remaining between them. Germline-derived CDR1 and CDR2 are GTSNPN and SVGIG (reference sequence). Written as DNA, the CDR3 is TGTGCCTGGAGAGGCAAAGTAAATGAGCAGTTCTTC. It translates to CAWRGKVNEQFF.

In this sample, this clonotype turned up many times. The CDR3 protein is CASSYRDFSGRESGELFF. CDR3 nucleotide sequence: TGTGCCAGCAGTTATCGGGATTTCAGCGGGAGAGAATCCGGGGAGCTGTTTTTT. The chain employs TRBV6-5 and TRBJ2-2, with TRBD2 identical over 8 bases. Germline assignment: CDR1 MNHEY and CDR2 SVGAGI. The CDR3 sequence is 18 residues long. V shed 3 bases and J 6 bases; nucleotides not matched to a gene: 15.

There are many counts of this clonotype. CDR3 sequence: CASSLDPGDQPQHF. CDR3 in DNA: TGTGCCAGCAGCTTAGACCCTGGAGATCAGCCCCAGCATTTT. The chain links TRBV5-5 to TRBJ1-5, with D unresolved. Between the trimmed V and J ends, which lost 2 bases and 5 bases, there was a span of 11 bases. Germline assignment: CDR1 SGHKS and CDR2 YYEKEE (reference sequence). This CDR3 region has 14 residues.

This clonotype has more than one count but fewer than ten. The CDR3 sequence: CAARVSGANVLTF. The CDR3 DNA sequence: TGTGCCGCGCGAGTTAGTGGGGCCAACGTCCTGACTTTC. The chain couples TRBV6-2 or TRBV6-3 to TRBJ2-6; D remains ambiguous. V lost 11 bases and J 3 bases, leaving 11 bases between the germline ends. The CDR3 covers 13 residues. In germline, CDR1 is MNHEY, CDR2 SVGEGT.

This clonotype was seen at least ten times. The CDR3 here is CASSLNSNQPQHF. In DNA, the CDR3 is TGTGCCAGCAGCTTAAATAGCAATCAGCCCCAGCATTTT. V and J are TRBV7-2 and TRBJ1-5; no definite D call. The CDR3 spans 13 residues. Trimming took 2 bases from V and 0 from J, leaving 2 bases between them. CDR1 and CDR2 from the germline V gene are SGHTA and FQGNSA. The variable domain in full, with the rest retrieved from reference TRBV7-2 and TRBJ1-5, is GAGVSQSPSNKVTEKGKDVELRCDPISGHTALYWYRQSLGQGLEFLIYFQGNSAPDKSGLPSDRFSAERTGGSVSTLTIQRTQQEDSAVYLCASSLNSNQPQHFGDGTRLSIL.

In this sample, this clonotype turned up a few times. The chain combines TRBV20-1 with TRBJ2-7; TRBD2 matches at 10 bases. The CDR3 sequence is 13 residues long. Trimming took 2 bases from V and 3 from J; bases not matched to a gene: 1. Germline V gene data show CDR1 as DFQATT and CDR2 as SNEGSKA (reference sequence). CDR3 DNA sequence: TGCAGTGCTAGAACTAGCGGGGTCTACGAGCAGTACTTC. As protein: CSARTSGVYEQYF.

This clonotype was seen at least ten times. The V gene is TRBV29-1, the J gene TRBJ2-7, with unresolved D. This CDR3 has 11 residues. Germline V gene lookup returns CDR1 SQVTM and CDR2 ANQGSEA. With 4 bases removed from V and 7 bases from J, the gap between germline ends came to 11 bases. The CDR3 DNA reads TGCAGCGTTGGGACCGGTTGGGAGCAGTACTTC. Translation gives CSVGTGWEQYF.

This clonotype was found many times. J is TRBJ2-3 and V is TRBV11-2; the D is unclear. Trimming removed 4 bases at V and 0 bases at J, with 14 bases between. The length of the CDR3 is 16 residues. Looked up from germline, CDR1 is SGHAT and CDR2 is FQNNGV. The CDR3 DNA reads as TGTGCCAGCAGCTCGAATCCCATATCTAGCACAGATACGCAGTATTTT. Encoded protein: CASSSNPISSTDTQYF.

In this sample, this clonotype turned up many times. The V and J genes are TRBV7-2 and TRBJ2-5; TRBD2 matches 11 bases. The CDR3 totals 15 residues. Looked up from germline, CDR1 is SGHTA and CDR2 is FQGNSA. With 5 bases clipped from V and 9 bases from J, the junction kept 11 bases outside the gene matches. The CDR3 DNA follows: TGTGCCAGCAGCCCGGGACTAGCGGAGGGCATGGCCCAGTACTTC. This sequence encodes CASSPGLAEGMAQYF.

Only a few counts were recorded for this clonotype. The V call is TRBV5-1, the J call TRBJ1-3; D gene unclear. In germline, CDR1 is SGHRS, CDR2 YFSETQ. The CDR3 consists of 13 residues. Trimming removed 0 bases at V and 11 bases at J, with 12 bases between. The CDR3 sequence: CASSLATKLPIYF. The CDR3 DNA reads TGCGCCAGCAGCTTGGCCACTAAGCTCCCCATATATTTT.

This clonotype was detected many times. This rearrangement joins TRBV4-2 to TRBJ1-6; D gene ambiguous. Trimming removed 0 bases at V and 5 bases at J, with 14 bases between. Germline V gene lookup returns CDR1 LGHNA and CDR2 YNFKEQ. The length of the CDR3 is 17 residues. The CDR3 region is CASSQDQRRQNNSPLHF. The CDR3 DNA reads as TGTGCCAGCAGCCAAGACCAGAGACGGCAAAATAATTCACCCCTCCACTTT.

In this sample, this clonotype turned up many times. The chain is built from TRBV7-3 and TRBJ2-2, with D hard to call. CDR1 is SGHTA and CDR2 is FQGTGA in the germline V gene. Between the trimmed V and J ends, which lost 4 bases and 3 bases, there was a span of 9 bases. The CDR3 covers 14 residues. In DNA, the CDR3 is TGTGCCAGCAGCTCCATGGCGGACACCGGGGAGCTGTTTTTT. Its protein is CASSSMADTGELFF.

This chain links TRBV7-3 with TRBJ2-1, with 11 bases aligning to TRBD2. The V gene's germline CDR1 is SGHTA and CDR2 FQGTGA. This CDR3 contains 15 residues. The trim removed 4 bases at V and 1 base at J, leaving 0 bases unmatched. CDR3 sequence: CASSSSGRSYNEQFF. DNA of the CDR3: TGTGCCAGCAGCTCTAGCGGGAGGTCCTACAATGAGCAGTTCTTC. Drawing the rest from reference TRBV7-3 and TRBJ2-1, the complete variable domain is GAGVSQTPSNKVTEKGKYVELRCDPISGHTALYWYRQSLGQGPEFLIYFQGTGAADDSGLPNDRFFAVRPEGSVSTLKIQRTERGDSAVYLCASSSSGRSYNEQFFGPGTRLTVL.

This clonotype showed up many times. The chain joins TRBV4-1 to TRBJ2-1; perhaps TRBD1 as D (7 bases). The CDR3 consists of 15 residues. The germline V and J ends were trimmed by 0 bases and 4 bases, with 10 bases remaining between them. The germline V gene encodes CDR1 MGHRA and CDR2 YSYEKL. In nucleotides, the CDR3 is TGCGCCAGCAGCCAAGATCCAGGGGGGTACAATGAGCAGTTCTTC. Protein: CASSQDPGGYNEQFF.

The sample holds many counts of this clonotype. The V call is TRBV18, the J call TRBJ1-5; no clear D. V dropped 4 bases and J dropped 0 bases, with 7 bases sitting between them. The CDR3 runs 14 residues. Germline assignment: CDR1 KGHSH and CDR2 LQKENI. The DNA of the CDR3 is TGTGCCAGCTCACTCTACAGTAGCAATCAGCCCCAGCATTTT. It encodes CASSLYSSNQPQHF.

V is TRBV19 and J is TRBJ1-5; no firm D call. The V end lost 4 bases, the J end lost 4 bases, and 11 bases lay between the germline ends. The CDR3 covers 14 residues. Germline-derived CDR1 and CDR2 are LNHDA and SQIVND (reference sequence). Here the CDR3 reads CASSSQAANQPQHF. The DNA of the CDR3 is TGTGCCAGTAGTAGTCAGGCGGCTAATCAGCCCCAGCATTTT.

In its sample, this clonotype was seen many times. This chain links TRBV4-2 with TRBJ1-3, with TRBD1 identical over 8 bases. The V gene's germline CDR1 is LGHNA and CDR2 YNFKEQ. V lost 0 bases to trimming and J lost 4 bases; unmatched junction nucleotides: 8. This CDR3 region has 17 residues. CDR3 nucleotide sequence: TGTGCCAGCAGCCAAGATGGTACCAGGGGGCTAGGAAACACCATATATTTT. Amino acids: CASSQDGTRGLGNTIYF.

This clonotype was recorded many times. V is TRBV20-1 and J is TRBJ2-5, with D possibly being TRBD2 (6 bases). The germline V gene has CDR1 DFQATT and CDR2 SNEGSKA (reference sequence). The CDR3 contains 14 residues. Between the trimmed V and J ends, which lost 0 bases and 1 base, there was a span of 9 bases. The CDR3 DNA reads as TGCAGTGCTAGAGAGGGGACTGGCCAAGAGACCCAGTACTTC. This translates into CSAREGTGQETQYF.

In its sample, this clonotype was seen a few times. This chain links TRBV6-2 or TRBV6-3 with TRBJ1-5; tentative D call: TRBD1 (5 bases). There are 14 residues in the CDR3. The germline V gene encodes CDR1 MNHEY and CDR2 SVGEGT. Trimming took off 10 bases at V and 1 base at J, with 14 bases between the two ends. CDR3 residues: CATEPGPSNQPQHF. The CDR3 DNA is TGTGCCACTGAACCGGGACCCAGCAATCAGCCCCAGCATTTT.

This clonotype has more than one count but fewer than ten. This chain links TRBV12-3 or TRBV12-4 with TRBJ2-4; D uncertain. This CDR3 contains 13 residues. With 7 bases removed from V and 2 bases from J, the gap between germline ends came to 9 bases. The CDR3, as DNA: TGTGCCAGCAATGGAAGCTCCAAAAACATTCAGTACTTC. It codes for CASNGSSKNIQYF.

This clonotype was recorded at least ten times. The V call is TRBV3-1, the J call TRBJ2-7, with TRBD2 as a possible D gene (5 bases). There are 15 residues in the CDR3. CDR1 and CDR2 (germline): LGHDT, YNNKEL (reference sequence). V was pared by 4 bases and J by 4 bases, with 17 bases between. CDR3 coding DNA: TGTGCCAGCAGCCTTACCCGAGGGAGCACGTACGAGCAGTACTTC. Protein: CASSLTRGSTYEQYF.

This clonotype was detected a few times. The V and J genes are TRBV9 and TRBJ2-1; 10 bases line up with TRBD2. Per the germline V gene, CDR1 is SGDLS and CDR2 is YYNGEE. Germline trimming cut 0 bases from V and 0 bases from J; bases unmatched to any gene: 3. CDR3 size: 17 residues. CDR3 residues: CASSVVPSGSSYNEQFF. Here the CDR3 DNA reads TGTGCCAGCAGCGTAGTCCCTAGCGGGAGCTCCTACAATGAGCAGTTCTTC.

This sequence joins TRBV5-1 and TRBJ2-5, with D perhaps given as TRBD1 or TRBD2 (7 bases each). Germline loops: CDR1 SGHRS, CDR2 YFSETQ. The CDR3 totals 16 residues. V gave up 3 bases and J gave up 4 bases, with 19 bases separating them. DNA for the CDR3: TGCGCCAGCAGCTCCATGCCGCCAGGGGGGGGAGAGACCCAGTACTTC. It yields the protein CASSSMPPGGGETQYF.